The 20 T cell receptor beta chains reported below all come from one sample, sequenced in a study of blood T cell repertoires in COVID-19. Sequencing was performed with immunoSEQ multiplex PCR; in TCRdb, only in-frame clones are kept and a portion is missing. In the table there are about 270,000 clones, 85% to 90% of which are singletons. Specimen: PBMCs or T cells enriched from blood (not recorded which). All receptors come from a woman under 40 with acute COVID-19.

The rearrangement joins TRBV7-3 to TRBJ2-7, with 9 bases matching TRBD2. The CDR3 contains 15 residues. Germline V gene sequence: CDR1 SGHTA, CDR2 FQGTGA. V was clipped by 5 bases and J by 7 bases; unmatched bases: 12. CDR3 amino acids: CASSPTLAGVSEQYF. The CDR3 coding sequence is TGTGCCAGCAGCCCGACTTTAGCGGGAGTAAGTGAGCAGTACTTC.

V and J are TRBV27 and TRBJ2-2; unclear D gene. Trimming cost V 6 bases and J 2 bases, with 4 bases left between them. The CDR3 has 12 residues. Germline V lookup: CDR1 MNHEY, CDR2 SMNVEV (reference sequence). CDR3 protein: CASSYNTGELFF. The CDR3 region has the DNA TGTGCCAGCAGCTATAACACCGGGGAGCTGTTTTTT.

The rearrangement links TRBV19 to TRBJ1-3; D uncertain. This CDR3 spans 14 amino acids. Germline V CDR1 and CDR2: LNHDA, SQIVND (reference sequence). Trimming pared 7 bases from V and 8 bases from J, leaving 18 bases between. The CDR3 DNA sequence: TGTGCCAGTATACCCGGGATCCCCATACACACCATATATTTT. Translated: CASIPGIPIHTIYF.

The chain combines TRBV2 with TRBJ2-1, with TRBD2 as a possible D gene (6 bases). Germline-derived CDR1 and CDR2 are SNHLY and FYNNEI. The CDR3 loop spans 16 amino acids. V gave up 4 bases and J gave up 1 base, with 14 bases separating them. CDR3 bases: TGTGCCAGCAGTGGCGCGGGACGGAGGTCCTACAATGAGCAGTTCTTC. Its translation is CASSGAGRRSYNEQFF.

This clone has a single count. This chain joins TRBV5-1 and TRBJ2-2, with 7 bases that match TRBD1. Germline CDR1 reads SGHRS; CDR2 reads YFSETQ. V lost 3 bases to trimming and J lost 0 bases; unmatched junction nucleotides: 2. The CDR3 loop spans 15 amino acids. This CDR3 reads CASSWDRPNTGELFF. The CDR3 bases are TGCGCCAGCAGCTGGGACAGACCGAACACCGGGGAGCTGTTTTTT.

This rearrangement joins TRBV3-1 (or the pseudogene TRBV3-2) to TRBJ2-7, with D hard to call. V gave up 3 bases and J gave up 6 bases, with 9 bases separating them. CDR3 length: 12 amino acids. In germline, CDR1 is LGHDT, CDR2 YNNKEL (reference sequence). Here the CDR3 DNA reads TGTGCCAGCAGCCACTCGACTGGCGAGCAGTACTTC. It codes for CASSHSTGEQYF.

This chain links TRBV12-5 with TRBJ2-1, with 10 bases identical to TRBD2. CDR3 length: 14 residues. V lost 11 bases to trimming and J lost 9 bases; unmatched junction nucleotides: 13. Germline V CDR1 and CDR2: LGHNT, FRNRAP. CDR3: CASEQASGRPEQFF. CDR3 DNA: TGTGCTTCTGAACAGGCTAGCGGGAGACCTGAGCAGTTCTTC.

The chain combines TRBV15 with TRBJ2-5, with unresolved D. The CDR3 runs 11 residues. CDR1 LNHNV and CDR2 YYDKDF come from the germline V gene (reference sequence). The ends were cut back, 2 bases at V and 5 bases at J, with 3 bases in the middle. CDR3 loop: CATSRSETQYF. The DNA of the CDR3 is TGTGCCACCAGCAGATCGGAGACCCAGTACTTC. The full variable domain, its missing parts supplied by reference TRBV15 and TRBJ2-5, is DAMVIQNPRYQVTQFGKPVTLSCSQTLNHNVMYWYQQKSSQAPKLLFHYYDKDFNNEADTPDNFQSRRPNTSFCFLDIRSPGLGDTAMYLCATSRSETQYFGPGTRLLVL.

V and J are TRBV2 and TRBJ2-1, with D possibly TRBD1 on 6 matching bases. Germline CDR1 is SNHLY and CDR2 is FYNNEI. Trimming removed 10 bases from V and 7 bases from J, with 11 bases in between. There are 11 residues in the CDR3. In DNA, the CDR3 is TGTGCCACCAATGGACAGAATGAGCAGTTCTTC. Amino acid sequence: CATNGQNEQFF.

Here the CDR3 reads CASSQYLRALEGPQHF. In DNA form, the CDR3 reads TGTGCCAGTAGCCAATACCTGCGGGCCCTAGAGGGGCCCCAGCATTTT. The V gene is TRBV19, the J gene TRBJ1-5, with no clear D. Looked up from germline, CDR1 is LNHDA and CDR2 is SQIVND (reference sequence). The CDR3 consists of 16 residues. The ends were cut back, 6 bases at V and 9 bases at J, with 24 bases in the middle. The full variable domain, completed using reference TRBV19 and TRBJ1-5, is DGGITQSPKYLFRKEGQNVTLSCEQNLNHDAMYWYRQDPGQGLRLIYYSQIVNDFQKGDIAEGYSVSREKKESFPLTVTSAQKNPTAFYLCASSQYLRALEGPQHFGDGTRLSIL.

The chain couples TRBV19 to TRBJ2-1, with 8 bases fitting TRBD1. V dropped 1 base and J dropped 2; count of bases not matched to a gene: 4. CDR1 is LNHDA, CDR2 SQIVND, per germline (reference sequence). The CDR3 contains 16 residues. The CDR3 here is CASSIGFRGPYNEQFF. The CDR3 DNA reads TGTGCCAGTAGTATAGGGTTCAGGGGGCCCTACAATGAGCAGTTCTTC.

This sequence joins TRBV28 and TRBJ2-3, with D perhaps TRBD2 (6 bases). CDR3 size: 15 residues. CDR1 is MDHEN and CDR2 is SYDVKM in the germline V gene. The germline V and J ends were trimmed by 3 bases and 0 bases, with 10 bases remaining between them. This CDR3 is CASSLEGSSTDTQYF. The CDR3 DNA follows: TGTGCCAGCAGTTTGGAGGGCTCTAGCACAGATACGCAGTATTTT.

The chain links TRBV29-1 to TRBJ2-1, with D hard to call. This CDR3 spans 10 amino acids. CDR1 and CDR2 (germline): SQVTM, ANQGSEA. V shed 3 bases and J shed 10 bases, with 7 bases lying between them. The CDR3 loop reads CSVDLAEQFF. For the CDR3, the DNA is TGCAGCGTTGATCTGGCCGAGCAGTTCTTC.

V gene TRBV28 combines with J gene TRBJ2-1; 9 bases line up with TRBD2. The CDR3 sequence is 16 residues long. Germline lookup yields CDR1 MDHEN and CDR2 SYDVKM. The V and J ends lost 3 bases and 5 bases, in that order; junction bases with no gene match: 8. The CDR3 is CASSFLAGEWDNEQFF. The CDR3 region has the DNA TGTGCCAGCAGTTTTTTAGCGGGAGAGTGGGACAATGAGCAGTTCTTC.

The CDR3 here is CASSLGQGANTGELFF. The CDR3 DNA reads TGCGCCAGCAGCTTGGGACAGGGCGCGAACACCGGGGAGCTGTTTTTT. This chain connects TRBV5-1 to TRBJ2-2; TRBD1 matches 7 bases. Per germline, CDR1 SGHRS and CDR2 YFSETQ. Trimming cost V 0 bases and J 0 bases; bases outside gene matches: 2. This CDR3 spans 16 amino acids.

Comments on this clone: Its ends do not fully match the called genes, so a read error is possible. The chain has TRBV11-1 and TRBJ2-3; D is unresolved. The CDR3 covers 14 residues. From germline, CDR1 is SGHAT and CDR2 FQDESV (reference sequence). The CDR3 sequence is CASSLMAATDTQYF. CDR3 nucleotides: TGTGCCAGCAGCTTAATGGCAGCCACAGATACGCAATATTTT.

The chain joins TRBV28 to TRBJ2-1; tentative D call: TRBD2 (6 bases). The CDR3 runs 17 residues. Germline CDR1 reads MDHEN; CDR2 reads SYDVKM. V was cut by 3 bases and J by 0 bases, with 15 bases left in between. CDR3 bases: TGTGCCAGCAGTTTTCCCCTAGCGTCATACTCCTACAATGAGCAGTTCTTC. Protein: CASSFPLASYSYNEQFF.

V and J are TRBV27 and TRBJ2-3, with 10 bases fitting TRBD2. In germline, CDR1 is MNHEY, CDR2 SMNVEV (reference sequence). J lost 2 bases, V lost 6 bases, and 14 bases had no gene match. There are 18 residues in the CDR3. DNA of the CDR3: TGTGCCAGCAGGCAAAAGCGGGAGGGCGACCCCTCCACAGATACGCAGTATTTT. Translated: CASRQKREGDPSTDTQYF.

The chain uses TRBV7-2 and TRBJ2-2; 9 nucleotides line up with TRBD1. The V gene end was trimmed by 5 bases and the J gene end by 2 bases; junction bases not matched to a gene: 3. The CDR3 consists of 15 residues. The germline gives CDR1 SGHTA, CDR2 FQGNSA. The CDR3 DNA reads as TGTGCCAGCAGCCAGACAGGGGGAAACACCGGGGAGCTGTTTTTT. Its protein is CASSQTGGNTGELFF.

The chain links TRBV5-1 to TRBJ2-1; D gene uncertain. The germline gives CDR1 SGHRS, CDR2 YFSETQ. Trimming removed 0 bases from V and 9 bases from J, with 10 bases in between. CDR3 length equals 13 residues. The CDR3 loop reads CASSLESLAEQFF. The CDR3 nucleotides read TGCGCCAGCAGCTTGGAGTCCCTGGCTGAGCAGTTCTTC.